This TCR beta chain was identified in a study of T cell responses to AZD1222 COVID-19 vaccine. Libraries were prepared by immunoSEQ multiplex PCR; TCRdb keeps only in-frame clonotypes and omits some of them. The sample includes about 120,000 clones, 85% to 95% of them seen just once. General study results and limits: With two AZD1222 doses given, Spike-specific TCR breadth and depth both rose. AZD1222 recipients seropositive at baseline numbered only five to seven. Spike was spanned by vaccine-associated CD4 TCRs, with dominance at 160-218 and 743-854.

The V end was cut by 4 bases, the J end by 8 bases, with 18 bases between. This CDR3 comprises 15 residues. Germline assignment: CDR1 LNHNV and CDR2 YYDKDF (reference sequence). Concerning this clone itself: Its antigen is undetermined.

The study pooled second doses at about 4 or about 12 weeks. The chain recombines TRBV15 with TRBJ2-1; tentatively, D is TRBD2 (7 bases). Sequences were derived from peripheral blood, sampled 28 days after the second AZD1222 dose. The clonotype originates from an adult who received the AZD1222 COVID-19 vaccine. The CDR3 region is CATSISGGSVDEQFF. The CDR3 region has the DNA TGTGCCACCAGCATATCGGGGGGCTCGGTGGATGAGCAGTTCTTC.